This T cell receptor (beta chain) emerged from a study of identical twins. The sample holds many counts of this clonotype. MiXCR, applied by TCRdb to the 5' RACE reads, yields one record per CDR3 protein. The sample comprises around 680,000 distinct CDR3 sequences, over 8.5% of which are singletons, and 0.98% rests with the top ten. This same sample was also taken into another study, of yellow fever vaccine responses in identical twins.

The sequence derives from a woman between 18 and 29 years old in good health. The source material was PBMCs.

Here the CDR3 reads CASSYSGGAGETQYF. CDR3 DNA: TGCGCCAGCAGCTATAGCGGGGGGGCCGGTGAGACCCAGTACTTC. This sequence joins TRBV5-1 and TRBJ2-5; 11 bases map to TRBD2. J lost 5 bases, V lost 3 bases, and 6 bases had no gene match. The CDR3 loop spans 15 amino acids. The germline CDR1 and CDR2 sequences are SGHRS and YFSETQ.